This is a list of T cell receptor beta chains from one sample in a study of CD8 T cells in ankylosing spondylitis. TCRdb reanalysed the 5' RACE reads using MiXCR and keeps one entry per CDR3 protein. The sample consists of approximately 220,000 distinct CDR3 sequences, around 18% of them appearing once. The sequencing input was blood, either unsorted or a sorted T cell fraction (not recorded which). The receptors were gathered from a male donor with ankylosing spondylitis. The CDR3 runs from the conserved cysteine through the conserved F or W.

CDR3aa: CASSFDGHTDTQYF
j_gene: TRBJ2-3
v_gene: TRBV12-3/TRBV12-4
len: 14

CDR3aa: CASSDNPVGTQYF
j_gene: TRBJ2-5
v_gene: TRBV2
len: 13

CDR3aa: CASQGYNEQFF
j_gene: TRBJ2-1
v_gene: TRBV12-3/TRBV12-4
len: 11

CDR3aa: CSASSPRSGPGYEQYF
j_gene: TRBJ2-7
v_gene: TRBV20-1
len: 16

CDR3aa: CSAGLDRGEETQYF
j_gene: TRBJ2-5
v_gene: TRBV20-1
len: 14

CDR3aa: CASSVGPPAGEQYF
j_gene: TRBJ2-7
v_gene: TRBV9
len: 14

CDR3aa: CASTHGGATNYGYTF
j_gene: TRBJ1-2
v_gene: TRBV6-1
len: 15

CDR3aa: CASRIQGAETQYF
j_gene: TRBJ2-5
v_gene: TRBV6-2/TRBV6-3
len: 13

CDR3aa: CASAPLAGNEQFF
j_gene: TRBJ2-1
v_gene: TRBV2
len: 13

CDR3aa: CSGTDPFYNEQFF
j_gene: TRBJ2-1
v_gene: TRBV29-1
len: 13

CDR3aa: CASRNRGNTEAFF
j_gene: TRBJ1-1
v_gene: TRBV19
len: 13

CDR3aa: CASSPVQGDTEAFF
j_gene: TRBJ1-1
v_gene: TRBV5-1
len: 14

CDR3aa: CASSQDLVQETQYF
j_gene: TRBJ2-5
v_gene: TRBV3-1
len: 14

CDR3aa: CASSPTGTGYSNQPQHF
j_gene: TRBJ1-5
v_gene: TRBV12-3/TRBV12-4
len: 17

CDR3aa: CASSVTGGSNQPQHF
j_gene: TRBJ1-5
v_gene: TRBV2
len: 15

CDR3aa: CASSTGTSKEQFF
j_gene: TRBJ2-1
v_gene: TRBV5-6
len: 13

CDR3aa: CASSDRTGGWTEAFF
j_gene: TRBJ1-1
v_gene: TRBV5-1
len: 15

CDR3aa: CSASSWGAGYTF
j_gene: TRBJ1-2
v_gene: TRBV20-1
len: 12

CDR3aa: CASSFEAGNTEAFF
j_gene: TRBJ1-1
v_gene: TRBV5-1
len: 14